This T cell receptor beta chain stems from a study of response to subunit inactivated influenza vaccine. The study, taken as a whole, reports: That few new T cells are recruited by each seasonal influenza vaccination was the authors' suggestion.

Trimming cost V 4 bases and J 7 bases, with 11 bases left between them. Germline CDR1 DFQATT, CDR2 SNEGSKA (reference sequence). CDR3 size: 12 residues. TCRdb re-called the RT-PCR reads through MiXCR, storing one row per CDR3 protein. The sample records under 550,000 distinct CDR3 sequences, about 7.2% being singletons. This clonotype has more than one count but fewer than ten. Its antigen is still unknown. This clonotype was sampled from a man aged 45 to 75 who received an inactivated influenza vaccine. Material: PBMCs from blood, obtained roughly 24 months after vaccination. V usage is TRBV20-1 and J usage is TRBJ1-5; D is unclear. In DNA, the CDR3 is TGCAGTGCTAACCTACGTAGACAGCCCCAGCATTTT. Its protein product is CSANLRRQPQHF.